This T cell receptor beta chain is drawn from a study of T-cell reconstitution after alpha-beta-depleted transplantation in children. Broader study findings: By one year post-transplant, T-cell counts and diversity largely arose from T cells that were newly produced.

This clonotype was recorded many times. What it binds is not known. The germline V gene has CDR1 SEHNR and CDR2 FQNEAQ (reference sequence). CDR3 size: 17 residues. V was clipped by 5 bases and J by 6 bases; unmatched bases: 16. A library of TCRbeta sequences, prepared with unique molecular identifiers, was generated. TCRdb reanalysed the PCR reads using MiXCR and keeps one entry per CDR3 protein. The table records under 300,000 distinct CDR3 sequences, approximately 10% of them present only once. The source of this sequence is a male patient aged 2 to 9 who had a stem cell transplant for chronic granulomatous disease, so the T cells may come from the graft donor. The V and J genes are TRBV7-9 and TRBJ2-7, with 10 bases fitting TRBD2. Sequencing was performed on peripheral blood, taken 180 days after TCRalphabeta/CD19-depleted stem cell transplant. The CDR3: CASSPWKREGLFGEQYF. In DNA, the CDR3 is TGTGCCAGCAGCCCGTGGAAGCGGGAGGGCCTATTTGGCGAGCAGTACTTC.